A selection of T cell receptor beta chains follows, all from one sample in a study of blood T cell repertoires in COVID-19. Method: immunoSEQ multiplex PCR; TCRdb's copy keeps in-frame clones and lacks some. The table lists 350,000 to 450,000 clones, about 88% of them singletons. Sequencing was done on a sample of peripheral blood. These receptors all stem from a human donor in a cohort sampled during active COVID-19. The CDR3 runs from the conserved cysteine through the conserved F or W. The order of the fields is J gene, clone size, D gene, V gene, CDR3 protein, CDR3 DNA. A D gene is named only where the DNA matches it firmly. A clone size is listed for some rows: how often the clone was seen (once, few, many), or a class if it is expanded.

TRBJ1-1 | - | - | TRBV19 | CASSVTGGNTEAFF | TGTGCCAGTAGTGTGACAGGAGGGAACACTGAAGCTTTCTTT
TRBJ2-1 | - | TRBD2 | TRBV23-1 | CASSQIPSGSYNEQFF | TGCGCCAGCAGTCAAATCCCTAGCGGGAGTTACAATGAGCAGTTCTTC
TRBJ2-1 | few | - | TRBV5-1 | CASKDFASAYNEQFF | TGCGCCAGCAAGGACTTCGCTAGCGCCTACAATGAGCAGTTCTTC
TRBJ2-5 | - | - | TRBV20-1 | CRIIGGKTQYF | TGCAGGATCATAGGGGGAAAGACCCAGTACTTC
TRBJ2-1 | - | - | TRBV6-2/TRBV6-3 | CASSWANEQFF | TGTGCCAGCAGTTGGGCCAATGAGCAGTTCTTC
TRBJ2-3 | - | TRBD2 | TRBV9 | CASSASSGGAYDTQYF | TGTGCCAGCAGCGCGTCTAGCGGGGGGGCATATGATACGCAGTATTTT
TRBJ2-5 | - | TRBD1 | TRBV7-3 | CASSHGTDETQYF | TGTGCCAGCAGCCATGGGACAGACGAGACCCAGTACTTC
TRBJ1-4 | - | - | TRBV7-2 | CASSLVPRTNEKLFF | TGTGCCAGCAGCTTAGTCCCTAGGACTAATGAAAAACTGTTTTTT
TRBJ1-6 | - | TRBD1 | TRBV6-5 | CASSRQGIDNSPLHF | TGTGCCAGCAGCCGACAGGGGATTGATAATTCACCCCTCCACTTT
TRBJ2-5 | - | - | TRBV7-3 | CASSYQGYGTQYF | TGTGCCAGCAGTTACCAGGGGTACGGGACCCAGTACTTC
TRBJ1-5 | - | - | TRBV2 | CASEQGLDQPQHF | TGTGCCAGCGAACAGGGTCTGGATCAGCCCCAGCATTTT
TRBJ1-1 | - | TRBD1 | TRBV30 | CASADRAEAFF | TGTGCCTCCGCAGACAGGGCTGAAGCTTTCTTT
TRBJ1-2 | once | - | TRBV5-4 | CASSQRTVGANYGYTF | TGTGCCAGCAGCCAACGGACAGTTGGGGCTAACTATGGCTACACCTTC
TRBJ2-1 | - | - | TRBV7-3 | CASSLRGAHNEQFF | TGTGCCAGCAGCTTACGGGGGGCCCACAATGAGCAGTTCTTC
TRBJ2-1 | - | TRBD2 | TRBV28 | CASSLSGRGWNEQFF | TGTGCCAGCAGTCTTAGCGGGAGGGGTTGGAATGAGCAGTTCTTC
TRBJ1-1 | - | - | TRBV6-5 | CASSPSQGAREAFF | TGTGCCAGCAGCCCCTCCCAGGGCGCCCGTGAAGCTTTCTTT
TRBJ2-1 | - | - | TRBV5-6 | CASLRGAGTTYNEQFF | TGTGCGAGTCTCCGGGGGGCCGGGACCACCTACAATGAGCAGTTCTTC
TRBJ2-5 | - | TRBD2 | TRBV9 | CASSVDNGGAGETQYF | TGTGCCAGCAGCGTAGATAACGGGGGGGCCGGTGAGACCCAGTACTTC
TRBJ2-1 | - | TRBD2 | TRBV24-1 | CATSELAGLLGYNEQFF | TGTGCCACCAGTGAACTAGCGGGGCTTCTAGGATACAATGAGCAGTTCTTC
TRBJ2-2 | - | - | TRBV2 | CASSESGPRNTGELFF | TGTGCCAGCAGTGAATCTGGCCCCCGGAACACCGGGGAGCTGTTTTTT
TRBJ1-2 | once | - | TRBV19 | CASSSLVDDSVAYGYTF | TGTGCCAGTAGTTCGCTAGTGGATGACAGCGTCGCGTACGGCTACACCTTC
TRBJ2-2 | - | TRBD2 | TRBV11-3 | CASSRGANTGELFF | TGTGCCAGCAGCCGGGGGGCGAACACCGGGGAGCTGTTTTTT
TRBJ1-5 | - | - | TRBV28 | CASPPSSGVSNQPQHF | TGTGCCAGCCCTCCTTCCTCCGGGGTTAGCAATCAGCCCCAGCATTTT
TRBJ1-5 | few | TRBD1 | TRBV23-1 | CASSQDRGSNQPQHF | TGCGCCAGCAGTCAGGACAGGGGTAGCAATCAGCCCCAGCATTTT
TRBJ1-2 | - | - | TRBV19 | CASTTAGGHTNYGYTF | TGTGCCAGTACCACCGCGGGGGGACACACTAACTATGGCTACACCTTC
TRBJ2-1 | - | - | TRBV7-9 | CASSLIGGRSYNEQFF | TGTGCCAGCAGCTTAATCGGCGGCCGCTCCTACAATGAGCAGTTCTTC
TRBJ1-5 | - | - | TRBV28 | CASSTPGGNQPQHF | TGTGCCAGCAGTACCCCCGGGGGCAATCAGCCCCAGCATTTT
TRBJ2-1 | - | TRBD1 | TRBV5-1 | CASSLAGGEQFF | TGCGCCAGCAGCTTGGCAGGGGGAGAGCAGTTCTTC
TRBJ2-1 | - | - | TRBV18 | CASSPRGEGSGNEQFF | TGTGCCAGCTCACCAAGAGGTGAGGGTTCGGGCAATGAGCAGTTCTTC
TRBJ1-1 | - | TRBD1 | TRBV5-6 | CASSLGTGISDTEAFF | TGTGCCAGCAGCTTGGGGACAGGGATATCGGACACTGAAGCTTTCTTT
TRBJ1-1 | - | TRBD1 | TRBV6-1 | CASSENRGQGTEAFF | TGTGCCAGCAGTGAGAACAGGGGGCAGGGCACTGAAGCTTTCTTT
TRBJ2-3 | - | TRBD2 | TRBV15 | CATSGLEAGARDTQYF | TGTGCCACCAGCGGGTTGGAAGCGGGGGCGAGAGATACGCAGTATTTT
TRBJ1-6 | few | TRBD1 | TRBV9 | CASSVDPGQGISYNSPLHF | TGTGCCAGCAGCGTAGATCCGGGACAGGGAATATCCTATAATTCACCCCTCCACTTT
TRBJ1-5 | - | - | TRBV12-3/TRBV12-4 | CASRGGNQPQHF | TGTGCCAGTAGGGGTGGCAATCAGCCCCAGCATTTT
TRBJ1-5 | few | - | TRBV30 | CAWSRRGGYSNQPQHF | TGTGCCTGGAGTCGCCGGGGGGGATATAGCAATCAGCCCCAGCATTTT
TRBJ2-7 | - | TRBD2 | TRBV19 | CASSKKTGGTLSYEQYF | TGTGCCAGTAGCAAAAAAACGGGGGGAACTTTGTCCTACGAGCAGTACTTC
TRBJ2-2 | - | TRBD1 | TRBV5-1 | CASSLRELQGTGELFF | TGCGCCAGCAGCTTGCGGGAACTACAGGGGACCGGGGAGCTGTTTTTT
TRBJ2-5 | - | TRBD2 | TRBV30 | CAWSEGLAGSQETQYF | TGTGCCTGGAGCGAAGGACTAGCGGGGTCCCAAGAGACCCAGTACTTC
TRBJ2-7 | few | - | TRBV4-1 | CASSQVTGYYEQYF | TGCGCCAGCAGCCAAGTAACAGGGTACTACGAGCAGTACTTC
TRBJ1-2 | - | TRBD1 | TRBV5-1 | CASSLATGADYGYTF | TGCGCCAGCAGCTTGGCCACAGGGGCAGACTATGGCTACACCTTC
TRBJ2-5 | - | TRBD2 | TRBV5-4 | CASSPPGGAAETQYF | TGTGCCAGCAGCCCCCCCGGGGGGGCTGCGGAGACCCAGTACTTC
TRBJ2-2 | once | TRBD2 | TRBV7-2 | CASSSRTSGDTGELFF | TGTGCCAGCAGCTCTCGGACTAGCGGGGACACCGGGGAGCTGTTTTTT
TRBJ2-5 | - | TRBD2 | TRBV4-2 | CASSSQFGGQETQYF | TGTGCCAGCAGCTCCCAATTCGGGGGGCAAGAGACCCAGTACTTC
TRBJ2-1 | - | TRBD2 | TRBV27 | CASSLGGRANEQFF | TGTGCCAGCAGTTTAGGCGGGAGGGCCAATGAGCAGTTCTTC
TRBJ1-1 | - | - | TRBV7-2 | CASSLAHLNTEAFF | TGTGCCAGCAGCTTAGCCCACTTGAACACTGAAGCTTTCTTT
TRBJ2-1 | - | TRBD1 | TRBV6-5 | CASRSGTGYNEQFF | TGTGCCAGCAGATCCGGGACAGGCTACAATGAGCAGTTCTTC
TRBJ2-1 | - | - | TRBV5-4 | CASSPAQLASYNEQFF | TGTGCCAGCAGCCCGGCCCAGCTAGCCTCCTACAATGAGCAGTTCTTC
TRBJ2-3 | - | - | TRBV19 | CASSMRAGWGTDTQYF | TGTGCCAGTAGTATGAGAGCGGGTTGGGGCACAGATACGCAGTATTTT
TRBJ2-3 | - | - | TRBV6-5 | CATPNEGTDTQYF | TGTGCCACGCCCAACGAGGGCACAGATACGCAGTATTTT
TRBJ1-1 | few | - | TRBV6-5 | CASRPQGINTEAFF | TGTGCCAGCAGACCACAGGGCATAAACACTGAAGCTTTCTTT
TRBJ2-3 | few | TRBD2 | TRBV11-2 | CASSSPHGLAGGTDTQYF | TGTGCCAGCAGCTCACCACATGGACTAGCGGGAGGCACAGATACGCAGTATTTT
TRBJ1-6 | - | - | TRBV5-4 | CASSNPRGNSPLHF | TGTGCCAGCAGCAACCCGCGGGGTAATTCACCCCTCCACTTT
TRBJ2-2 | - | - | TRBV11-2 | CASSSSVNTGELFF | TGTGCCAGCAGCTCCTCGGTGAACACCGGGGAGCTGTTTTTT
TRBJ2-2 | - | - | TRBV2 | CASSQGAGTTGELFF | TGTGCCAGCAGCCAAGGAGCGGGTACCACCGGGGAGCTGTTTTTT
TRBJ2-7 | - | TRBD2 | TRBV19 | CASRKTSGITYEQYF | TGTGCCAGTAGAAAGACTAGCGGGATTACCTACGAGCAGTACTTC
TRBJ1-2 | - | TRBD1 | TRBV10-3 | CAISDLSGGQGAPSYGYTF | TGTGCCATCAGCGATCTATCCGGGGGACAGGGGGCTCCTAGCTATGGCTACACCTTC
TRBJ2-3 | - | - | TRBV10-3 | CAISDPGTDTQYF | TGTGCCATCAGTGACCCGGGCACAGATACGCAGTATTTT
TRBJ2-7 | - | - | TRBV6-4 | CASSTQPPLAREQYF | TGTGCCAGCAGTACCCAACCTCCCCTAGCTAGGGAGCAGTACTTC
TRBJ1-5 | - | - | TRBV28 | CASSLMGKGFSNQPQHF | TGTGCCAGCAGTTTAATGGGCAAGGGGTTTAGCAATCAGCCCCAGCATTTT